This entry lists 15 T cell receptor beta chains sequenced from one sample in a study of a mutant IDH1 vaccine in newly diagnosed glioma. As to time point: week 11, during vaccination. In every dose of vaccine, 300 ug of mutant IDH1 20-mer peptide was given alongside topical imiquimod. Antigen specificity for these receptors is unknown. Profiled with immunoSEQ multiplex PCR; TCRdb holds only in-frame clones, not every one. The table lists around 130,000 clones, just under 80% of them singletons. The sequences come from PBMCs, collected from a glioma patient whose treatment included an IDH1 peptide vaccine. Source of these receptors: a man in his forties with glioma.

The J gene is TRBJ2-5, the V gene TRBV29-1; D is ambiguous. Germline loops: CDR1 SQVTM, CDR2 ANQGSEA. The CDR3 length is 11 residues. Trimming shortened V by 7 bases and J by 5 bases, and 11 bases separated the two germline ends. The CDR3 nucleotides read TGCAGCGATAGATCGTACGAGACCCAGTACTTC. As protein: CSDRSYETQYF.

CDR3 sequence (DNA): TGCGCCAGCAGCGCGGGAGACAGGATCTCCTACGAGCAGTACTTC. It codes for CASSAGDRISYEQYF. This chain joins TRBV5-1 and TRBJ2-7; maybe TRBD2 (7 bases). CDR3 length: 15 amino acids. The germline V gene has CDR1 SGHRS and CDR2 YFSETQ. V was trimmed by 4 bases and J by 0 bases, leaving 14 bases between them.

The V gene is TRBV27, the J gene TRBJ2-7; 8 positions agree with TRBD2. The germline V gene has CDR1 MNHEY and CDR2 SMNVEV (reference sequence). V lost 3 bases and J lost 6; bases outside the gene matches: 7. This CDR3 spans 14 amino acids. In nucleotides, the CDR3 is TGTGCCAGCAGTTTTTCGAGCGGGAGCGGCGAGCAGTACTTC. Its protein is CASSFSSGSGEQYF.

The chain carries TRBV30 and TRBJ2-6; the D gene is possibly TRBD1 (5 bases). Trimming shortened V by 1 base and J by 4 bases, and 8 bases separated the two germline ends. Looked up from germline, CDR1 is GTSNPN and CDR2 is SVGIG (reference sequence). The CDR3 has 14 amino acids. CDR3 residues: CAWSEQAGANVLTF. For the CDR3, the DNA is TGTGCCTGGAGTGAACAGGCCGGGGCCAACGTCCTGACTTTC.

The rearrangement uses TRBV9 and TRBJ2-7; D uncertain. Germline V gene data show CDR1 as SGDLS and CDR2 as YYNGEE. This CDR3 comprises 14 residues. V lost 0 bases and J 0 bases, leaving 7 bases between the germline ends. As DNA, the CDR3 is TGTGCCAGCAGCGTAGAGGGCAGCTCCTACGAGCAGTACTTC. Its protein product is CASSVEGSSYEQYF.

The rearrangement joins TRBV14 to TRBJ2-7; 9 nucleotides line up with TRBD1. Unmatched junction bases numbered 7, after V lost 3 bases and J lost 4 bases. Germline lookup yields CDR1 SGHDN and CDR2 FVKESK. The CDR3 covers 15 residues. The CDR3 is CASSQTEQGAYEQYF. The CDR3 nucleotides are TGTGCCAGCAGCCAGACGGAACAGGGGGCATACGAGCAGTACTTC. The variable domain in full, completed from reference TRBV14 and TRBJ2-7, reads EAGVTQFPSHSVIEKGQTVTLRCDPISGHDNLYWYRRVMGKEIKFLLHFVKESKQDESGMPNNRFLAERTGGTYSTLKVQPAELEDSGVYFCASSQTEQGAYEQYFGPGTRLTVT.

The gene calls are TRBV14 and TRBJ1-6; D is uncertain. Germline V CDR1 and CDR2: SGHDN, FVKESK. This CDR3 comprises 17 residues. V was shortened by 0 bases and J by 0 bases, with 9 bases between the two germline ends. This chain's CDR3 is CASSQEGRTSYNSPLHF. CDR3 DNA: TGTGCCAGCAGCCAAGAAGGACGGACCTCCTATAATTCACCCCTCCACTTT.

The gene calls are TRBV9 and TRBJ2-2, with 8 bases fitting TRBD1. With V trimmed by 4 bases and J by 0 bases, 8 bases remained unmatched. Germline V gene data show CDR1 as SGDLS and CDR2 as YYNGEE. This CDR3 is built from 17 residues. CDR3 protein: CASSNTRQGPNTGELFF. CDR3 sequence (DNA): TGTGCCAGCAGCAATACTAGACAGGGGCCGAACACCGGGGAGCTGTTTTTT.

V and J are TRBV6-1 and TRBJ2-1, with 9 bases fitting TRBD2. The germline CDR1 and CDR2 sequences are MNHNS and SASEGT. V was pared by 7 bases and J by 0 bases, with 7 bases of the junction left unmatched. The CDR3 is 16 residues long. The CDR3 region is CASNKAGGNSYNEQFF. Here the CDR3 DNA reads TGTGCCAGCAATAAAGCGGGGGGCAACTCCTACAATGAGCAGTTCTTC.

This clone was seen once. This chain connects TRBV6-1 to TRBJ2-7; 10 bases map to TRBD2. V was clipped by 6 bases and J by 2 bases; unmatched bases: 7. Germline loops: CDR1 MNHNS, CDR2 SASEGT. The CDR3 runs 15 residues. The CDR3 DNA sequence: TGTGCCAGCAGGTCTCCGGGACTAGCGACCTACGAGCAGTACTTC. This sequence encodes CASRSPGLATYEQYF.

The rearrangement links TRBV10-3 to TRBJ2-2; D may be TRBD1 or TRBD2 (5 bases each). Germline V gives CDR1 ENHRY, CDR2 SYGVKD. Trimming shortened V by 6 bases and J by 3 bases, and 11 bases separated the two germline ends. This CDR3 is built from 14 residues. The CDR3 DNA reads TGTGCCATCAGCCGGGACCCAGACACCGGGGAGCTGTTTTTT. It translates to CAISRDPDTGELFF.

This clone showed up just a few times. This rearrangement joins TRBV9 to TRBJ2-2; D is uncertain. The CDR3 contains 11 residues. Germline V gene sequence: CDR1 SGDLS, CDR2 YYNGEE. Trimming took 7 bases from V and 5 from J, leaving 6 bases between them. CDR3 residues: CASAETGELFF. CDR3 bases: TGTGCCAGCGCGGAAACCGGGGAGCTGTTTTTT.

The gene calls are TRBV4-3 and TRBJ2-2; 11 positions match TRBD2. J was trimmed by 4 bases and V by 4 bases; bases with no gene match: 5. The germline CDR1 and CDR2 sequences are LGHNA and YSLEER. This CDR3 contains 16 residues. The CDR3 region has the DNA TGCGCCAGCAGCCTCGGACTAGCGGGTACCACCGGGGAGCTGTTTTTT. Its protein product is CASSLGLAGTTGELFF.

The V call is TRBV5-4, the J call TRBJ2-1; 14 nucleotides agree with TRBD2. The CDR3 covers 16 residues. V shed 1 base and J 9 bases; nucleotides not matched to a gene: 6. From germline, CDR1 is SGHNT and CDR2 YYREEE (reference sequence). The CDR3 DNA reads as TGTGCCAGCAGCTTGCCGGGACTAGCGGGAGTGAGTGAGCAGTTCTTC. It encodes CASSLPGLAGVSEQFF.

This clone was seen just once. The chain carries TRBV7-9 and TRBJ2-5; D uncertain. Per the germline V gene, CDR1 is SEHNR and CDR2 is FQNEAQ (reference sequence). Trimming pared 5 bases from V and 10 bases from J, leaving 11 bases between. The CDR3 length is 11 residues. CDR3 amino acids: CASSSADVQYF. For the CDR3, the DNA is TGTGCCAGCAGCAGCGCCGACGTCCAGTACTTC.